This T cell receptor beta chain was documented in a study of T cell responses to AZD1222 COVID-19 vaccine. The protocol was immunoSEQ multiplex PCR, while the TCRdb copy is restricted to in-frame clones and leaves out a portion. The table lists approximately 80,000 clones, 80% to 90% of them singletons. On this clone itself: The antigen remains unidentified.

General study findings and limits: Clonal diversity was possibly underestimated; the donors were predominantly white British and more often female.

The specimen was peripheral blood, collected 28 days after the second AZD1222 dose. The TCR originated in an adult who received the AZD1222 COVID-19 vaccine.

CDR3 sequence reads: CASSLSWNTEAFF. CDR3 DNA: TGTGCCAGCAGCCTCTCTTGGAACACTGAAGCTTTCTTT. This chain joins TRBV9 and TRBJ1-1; D remains ambiguous. This CDR3 has 13 residues. Per the germline V gene, CDR1 is SGDLS and CDR2 is YYNGEE. The germline V and J ends were trimmed by 4 bases and 1 base, with 8 bases remaining between them. Full variable domain (rest looked up from reference TRBV9 and TRBJ1-1): DSGVTQTPKHLITATGQRVTLRCSPRSGDLSVYWYQQSLDQGLQFLIQYYNGEERAKGNILERFSAQQFPDLHSELNLSSLELGDSALYFCASSLSWNTEAFFGQGTRLTVV.